Listed below are T cell receptor beta chains from one sample, sequenced in a study of shared clonotypes between healthy human individuals. Only in-frame clones appear in the TCRdb table, and some are missing; sequencing was by immunoSEQ multiplex PCR. The sample holds about 650,000 clones, about 95% seen once. Source material: naive CD8+ T cells sorted from blood. The receptors come from a young woman in good health. The CDR3 runs from the conserved cysteine through the conserved F or W. A D gene is named only where the DNA matches it firmly. Some rows mark clone size as missing; the rest say once, few, many or name a class of expanded clone.

NA,TRBV6-1,TRBJ2-7,NA,CASTGQGLEQYF,TGTGCCAGCACCGGTCAGGGTCTCGAGCAGTACTTC
NA,TRBV27,TRBJ1-6,TRBD1,CASSVTGGNSPLHF,TGTGCCAGCAGTGTGACAGGGGGCAATTCACCCCTCCACTTT
NA,TRBV7-8,TRBJ2-7,TRBD1,CASSFQGQGLSLGGEQYF,TGTGCCAGCAGCTTCCAGGGACAGGGCTTATCCCTTGGTGGCGAGCAGTACTTC
once,TRBV5-6,TRBJ2-7,NA,CASSLESGRAYEQYF,TGTGCCAGCAGCTTGGAGTCCGGCCGGGCCTACGAGCAGTACTTC
NA,TRBV19,TRBJ1-2,NA,CASSPGTNYGYTF,TGTGCCAGTAGTCCAGGGACGAACTATGGCTACACCTTC
NA,TRBV6-5,TRBJ2-1,TRBD2,CASSPTSGSYNEQFF,TGTGCCAGCAGTCCTACTAGCGGGAGCTACAATGAGCAGTTCTTC
NA,TRBV28,TRBJ2-3,TRBD2,CASSLSSGSASTDTQYF,TGTGCCAGCAGTTTATCCAGCGGGAGTGCTAGCACAGATACGCAGTATTTT
once,TRBV19,TRBJ2-3,NA,CASSPYPSDSTDTQYF,TGTGCCAGTAGCCCCTATCCCAGTGATAGCACAGATACGCAGTATTTT
NA,TRBV5-1,TRBJ2-7,TRBD2,CASRIAGGGEQYF,TGCGCCAGCAGGATAGCGGGAGGAGGCGAGCAGTACTTC
NA,TRBV15,TRBJ2-5,NA,CATSRPLGLGETQYF,TGTGCCACCAGCAGACCCCTAGGGTTGGGAGAGACCCAGTACTTC
NA,TRBV5-4,TRBJ1-5,NA,CASSSSPSNQPQHF,TGTGCCAGCAGCTCCTCACCCTCCAACCAGCCCCAGCATTTT
NA,TRBV19,TRBJ1-5,NA,CASSLVYTEVGPQHF,TGTGCCAGTAGTCTTGTATATACGGAGGTAGGGCCCCAGCATTTT
NA,TRBV28,TRBJ1-4,TRBD1,CASSFPGTGLTNEKLFF,TGTGCCAGCAGTTTCCCCGGGACAGGCCTCACTAATGAAAAACTGTTTTTT
NA,TRBV11-2,TRBJ2-2,NA,CARRKVSGELFF,TGTGCCAGGAGAAAAGTTTCCGGGGAGCTGTTTTTT
NA,TRBV19,TRBJ1-5,TRBD1,CASSIASDRGRVQPQHF,TGTGCCAGTAGTATAGCTTCAGACAGGGGGCGGGTTCAGCCCCAGCATTTT
NA,TRBV6-5,TRBJ2-7,NA,CASSLTGYEQYF,TGTGCCAGCAGCCTGACCGGATACGAGCAGTACTTC
NA,TRBV18,TRBJ1-2,NA,CASSPPASGPWSYGYTF,TGTGCCAGCTCACCACCGGCGAGCGGCCCGTGGAGCTATGGCTACACCTTC
NA,TRBV30,TRBJ2-6,NA,CAWATGIGANVLTF,TGTGCCTGGGCAACAGGGATTGGGGCCAACGTCCTGACTTTC
NA,TRBV7-6,TRBJ1-1,TRBD1,CASTLSPQGLTLNTEAFF,TGTGCCAGCACCTTATCCCCACAGGGGCTAACACTGAACACTGAAGCTTTCTTT
NA,TRBV19,TRBJ1-5,NA,CASSIQVRPQHF,TGTGCCAGTAGTATACAAGTACGGCCCCAGCATTTT
NA,TRBV11-1,TRBJ2-2,TRBD1,CASSSGTGAWTGELFF,TGTGCCAGCAGCTCCGGGACAGGGGCGTGGACCGGGGAGCTGTTTTTT
NA,TRBV4-2,TRBJ2-1,TRBD2,CASSQDNAGGPPGGGEQFF,TGTGCCAGCAGCCAAGATAATGCGGGAGGCCCTCCAGGTGGCGGTGAGCAGTTCTTC
NA,TRBV7-9,TRBJ2-7,NA,CASSPESVAYEQYF,TGTGCCAGCAGCCCGGAGTCAGTTGCCTACGAGCAGTACTTC
NA,TRBV2,TRBJ2-2,NA,CASSPRGGGTGELFF,TGTGCCAGCAGTCCTCGGGGTGGTGGCACCGGGGAGCTGTTTTTT
NA,TRBV15,TRBJ2-5,TRBD2,CATSSTSGRVETQYF,TGTGCCACCAGCAGCACTAGCGGGAGAGTGGAGACCCAGTACTTC
NA,TRBV9,TRBJ2-3,NA,CASSAGTGYIDTQYF,TGTGCCAGCAGCGCCGGGACCGGCTACATAGATACGCAGTATTTT
NA,TRBV28,TRBJ2-5,TRBD2,CASSERGETQYF,TGTGCCAGCAGTGAGCGGGGGGAGACCCAGTACTTC
NA,TRBV30,TRBJ2-7,TRBD1,CAWGQGSHEQYF,TGTGCCTGGGGACAGGGGTCCCACGAGCAGTACTTC
once,TRBV7-8,TRBJ2-7,TRBD1,CASSFGTASSYEQYF,TGTGCCAGCAGCTTCGGGACAGCAAGCTCCTACGAGCAGTACTTC
NA,TRBV4-1,TRBJ2-1,TRBD2,CASSQGTTSDWYNEQFF,TGCGCCAGCAGCCAAGGGACTACTAGCGATTGGTACAATGAGCAGTTCTTC
NA,TRBV5-6,TRBJ2-7,TRBD1,CASSQGVTGWYEQYF,TGTGCCAGCAGCCAAGGGGTGACAGGGTGGTACGAGCAGTACTTC
NA,TRBV28,TRBJ1-5,TRBD1,CAIGTGGGQPQHF,TGTGCCATCGGGACAGGGGGAGGCCAGCCCCAGCATTTT
NA,TRBV28,TRBJ2-2,NA,CASSLSGTLNTGELFF,TGTGCCAGCAGTCTTTCTGGGACGCTGAACACCGGGGAGCTGTTTTTT
NA,TRBV27,TRBJ2-7,NA,CATSHGVDYEQYF,TGTGCCACCTCCCACGGGGTCGACTACGAGCAGTACTTC
NA,TRBV2,TRBJ2-7,NA,CATNPGRLYYERQYF,TGTGCCACCAACCCCGGCCGATTATACTACGAGCGGCAGTACTTC